This T cell receptor (beta chain) was sequenced in a study of T cell responses to AZD1222 COVID-19 vaccine. Deletions cut 2 bases from V and 4 bases from J, with 1 base between. From germline, CDR1 is SGHTA and CDR2 FQGNSA. CDR3 length: 11 amino acids. Produced via immunoSEQ multiplex PCR; TCRdb's table is partial and in-frame only. The table records about 150,000 clones, around 88% of them present only once. The sample in question was peripheral blood, obtained 28 days after the second AZD1222 dose. This receptor was taken from an adult who received the AZD1222 COVID-19 vaccine. The rearrangement uses TRBV7-2 and TRBJ2-3; no clear D gene. The CDR3 region is CASSLSDTQYF. The DNA for the CDR3 is TGTGCCAGCAGCTTATCAGATACGCAGTATTTT. The full variable domain, rest sourced from reference TRBV7-2 and TRBJ2-3, is GAGVSQSPSNKVTEKGKDVELRCDPISGHTALYWYRQSLGQGLEFLIYFQGNSAPDKSGLPSDRFSAERTGGSVSTLTIQRTQQEDSAVYLCASSLSDTQYFGPGTRLTVL.